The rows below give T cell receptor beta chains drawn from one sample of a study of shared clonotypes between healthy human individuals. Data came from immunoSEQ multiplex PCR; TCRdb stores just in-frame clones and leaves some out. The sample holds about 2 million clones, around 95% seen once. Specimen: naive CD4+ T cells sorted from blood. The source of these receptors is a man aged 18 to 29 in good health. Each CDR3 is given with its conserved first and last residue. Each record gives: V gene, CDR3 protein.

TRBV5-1 CASSLRTRDTQYF
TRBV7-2 CASSRDWGTQYF
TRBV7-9 CASSLVDVGGYTF
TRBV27 CASSGGGYEQYF
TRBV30 CAWSVTRTGNSNQPQHF
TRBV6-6 CASSYSTSGVNEQFF
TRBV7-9 CASFLGTSGTGELFF
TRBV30 CAWSVSGGASTWLFF
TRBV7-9 CASAFKDLGNNEQFF
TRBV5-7 CASSPLPPGRSNEKLFF
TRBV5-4 CASSLDMDSRNIQYF
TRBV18 CASSPNRFEAFF